This TCR beta chain was identified during a study of T cells after yellow fever vaccination. The germline gives CDR1 SGDLS, CDR2 YYNGEE. Trimming removed 3 bases at V and 10 bases at J, with 19 bases between. The CDR3 has 14 residues. A 5'RACE template-switching step, the method used to make TCR cDNA, added a universal primer site and UMIs. TCRdb ran MiXCR on the 5' RACE reads and lists one entry per CDR3 protein. In the table there are around 500,000 distinct CDR3 sequences, about a fifth of which are singletons. Study results and limitations: Reappearance after the booster was seen for most primary-vaccination clones, at 95% to 98% CD4 and around 90% CD8.

In its sample, this clonotype was seen a few times. Its antigen is undetermined. The input for sequencing was PBMCs, taken less than 25 days after the first yellow fever vaccination. The V call is TRBV9, the J call TRBJ1-2; D ambiguous. This sequence originates from a man aged 18-30 years who received the YFV17D yellow fever vaccine. The CDR3 DNA sequence: TGTGCCAGCAGCGCACATCCGGGAGATCCTACCTACACCTTC. This gives the protein CASSAHPGDPTYTF.